This T cell receptor (beta chain) was captured in a study of breast tumors, draining lymph nodes, adjacent tissues. TCRdb re-called the multiplex PCR reads through MiXCR, storing one row per CDR3 protein. The table shows approximately 200,000 distinct CDR3 sequences, with 25% to 40% occurring only once. V lost 8 bases to trimming and J lost 7 bases, with 18 bases between them. This CDR3 region has 14 residues. Germline CDR1 is MNHNS and CDR2 is SASEGT. Breast cancer patients provided tissue from their axillary draining lymph nodes. The J gene is TRBJ1-5, the V gene TRBV6-1; no reliable D call. This receptor was taken from a female donor with breast cancer. Some clones in this sample may be carry-over from other donors' samples. Sequenced input: axillary lymph node tissue. The CDR3 loop is CASGEALREQPQHF. The CDR3 nucleotides read TGTGCCAGCGGAGAAGCTCTACGCGAGCAGCCCCAGCATTTT.